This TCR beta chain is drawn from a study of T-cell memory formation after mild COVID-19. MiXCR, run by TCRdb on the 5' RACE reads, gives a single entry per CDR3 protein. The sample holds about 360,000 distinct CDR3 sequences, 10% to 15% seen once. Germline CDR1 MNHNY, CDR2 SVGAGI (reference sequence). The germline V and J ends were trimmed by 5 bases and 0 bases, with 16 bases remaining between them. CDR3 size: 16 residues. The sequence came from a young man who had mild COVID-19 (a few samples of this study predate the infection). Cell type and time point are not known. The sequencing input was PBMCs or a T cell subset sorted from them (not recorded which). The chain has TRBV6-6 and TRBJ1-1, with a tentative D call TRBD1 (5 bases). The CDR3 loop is CASSPRGGGMNTEAFF. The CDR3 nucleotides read TGTGCCAGCAGTCCCCGGGGGGGTGGAATGAACACTGAAGCTTTCTTT.